One sample yielded the 20 T cell receptor beta chains listed below, sequenced in a study of shared T cell receptors in the human thymus. Data came from immunoSEQ multiplex PCR; TCRdb stores just in-frame clones and leaves some out. The sample has about 660,000 clones; approximately 87% are singletons. These data were likewise used in another study, on human thymus T cells.

Sequencing was performed on thymocytes. These TCRs come from a boy under two years old with a congenital heart defect.

This clone was counted a single time. This rearrangement joins TRBV30 to TRBJ1-5; 7 nucleotides line up with TRBD1. With 5 bases clipped from V and 5 bases from J, the junction kept 9 bases outside the gene matches. There are 14 residues in the CDR3. CDR1 and CDR2 (germline): GTSNPN, SVGIG (reference sequence). The CDR3 DNA follows: TGTGCCTGGGGCCCGACAGGGCGCGATCAGCCCCAGCATTTT. Translation: CAWGPTGRDQPQHF.

This sequence joins TRBV18 and TRBJ1-5; possible D gene TRBD1, 6 bases. This CDR3 comprises 14 residues. The V gene's germline CDR1 is KGHSH and CDR2 LQKENI. V was shortened by 3 bases and J by 3 bases, with 9 bases between the two germline ends. CDR3 loop: CASSPAGDNQPQHF. The DNA of the CDR3 is TGTGCCAGCTCACCGGCAGGGGACAATCAGCCCCAGCATTTT.

The J gene is TRBJ2-7, the V gene TRBV7-6, with a weak D call TRBD2 (5 bases). The germline CDR1 and CDR2 sequences are SGHVS and FNYEAQ. The V and J ends lost 3 bases and 1 base respectively, with 10 bases between them. The CDR3 extends over 14 amino acids. The CDR3 sequence: CASSLRADSYEQYF. The CDR3 coding sequence is TGTGCCAGCAGCTTGAGGGCCGATTCCTACGAGCAGTACTTC.

The CDR3 here is CASSPRQNYGYTF. The CDR3 DNA sequence: TGTGCCAGCAGCCCCAGACAGAACTATGGCTACACCTTC. This sequence joins TRBV11-2 and TRBJ1-2; tentatively, D is TRBD1 (5 bases). CDR3 size: 13 residues. Germline CDR1 is SGHAT and CDR2 is FQNNGV. Deletions cut 5 bases from V and 2 bases from J, with 9 bases between. The complete variable domain, with remaining parts taken from reference TRBV11-2 and TRBJ1-2, reads EAGVAQSPRYKIIEKRQSVAFWCNPISGHATLYWYQQILGQGPKLLIQFQNNGVVDDSQLPKDRFSAERLKGVDSTLKIQPAKLEDSAVYLCASSPRQNYGYTFGSGTRLTVV.

This chain links TRBV7-9 with TRBJ1-1, with TRBD1 matching over 10 bases. CDR1 is SEHNR and CDR2 is FQNEAQ in the germline V gene (reference sequence). CDR3 length: 13 amino acids. Germline trimming cut 5 bases from V and 10 bases from J; bases unmatched to any gene: 7. The CDR3 DNA reads TGTGCCAGCAGCGAGGGACAGGGGAGTCGAGCTTTCTTT. Residues: CASSEGQGSRAFF.

The gene calls are TRBV4-1 and TRBJ2-7; D not resolved. The CDR3 loop spans 15 amino acids. Deletions cut 0 bases from V and 0 bases from J, with 9 bases between. CDR1 and CDR2 (germline): MGHRA, YSYEKL. The CDR3 loop is CASSQERRSSYEQYF. The CDR3 DNA follows: TGCGCCAGCAGCCAAGAGAGACGGAGCTCCTACGAGCAGTACTTC.

The genes are TRBV11-3 and TRBJ2-7; 11 bases agree with TRBD2. Germline values: CDR1 SGHNT, CDR2 YENEEA. CDR3 size: 15 residues. The V gene end was trimmed by 5 bases and the J gene end by 2 bases; junction bases not matched to a gene: 5. The CDR3, as DNA: TGTGCCAGCAGCGTTAGCGGGAGGGTCCCCTACGAGCAGTACTTC. Its protein is CASSVSGRVPYEQYF.

This clone was detected only once. This rearrangement joins TRBV7-4 to TRBJ2-5; TRBD2 matches 9 bases. CDR1 and CDR2 (germline): SGHVT, SQSDAQ. This CDR3 is built from 16 residues. The J segment lost 2 bases and the V segment lost 3 bases, leaving 7 bases of the junction unmatched. CDR3 DNA sequence: TGTGCCAGCAGCTTCCCTAGCGGGGTGCGGCAAGAGACCCAGTACTTC. Amino acid sequence: CASSFPSGVRQETQYF. Drawing the rest from reference TRBV7-4 and TRBJ2-5, the complete variable domain is GAGVSQSPRYKVAKRGRDVALRCDSISGHVTLYWYRQTLGQGSEVLTYSQSDAQRDKSGRPSGRFSAERPERSVSTLKIQRTEQGDSAVYLCASSFPSGVRQETQYFGPGTRLLVL.

The chain couples TRBV6-1 to TRBJ1-4; maybe TRBD1 (6 bases). CDR3 length: 14 amino acids. Per the germline V gene, CDR1 is MNHNS and CDR2 is SASEGT. V shed 6 bases and J shed 12 bases, with 20 bases lying between them. The CDR3 region is CASRGGAGAGELFF. CDR3 bases: TGTGCCAGCAGGGGAGGGGCAGGGGCCGGGGAACTGTTTTTT.

The gene calls are TRBV5-6 and TRBJ1-2; D may be TRBD1 (5 bases). Germline V gives CDR1 SGHDT, CDR2 YYEEEE. Trimming took off 3 bases at V and 0 bases at J, with 12 bases between the two ends. This CDR3 contains 15 residues. The CDR3 DNA follows: TGTGCCAGCAGCTCGGGGGACGACCCTAACTATGGCTACACCTTC. This sequence encodes CASSSGDDPNYGYTF.

V is TRBV4-2 and J is TRBJ2-7; D is perhaps TRBD1 (6 bases). The CDR3 has 16 amino acids. Trimming took 4 bases from V and 3 from J, leaving 19 bases between them. Germline V CDR1 and CDR2: LGHNA, YNFKEQ. The DNA of the CDR3 is TGTGCCAGCAGCCTGGTGGGAAGGGGGTTAGGCTACGAGCAGTACTTC. Amino acids: CASSLVGRGLGYEQYF.

V usage is TRBV27 and J usage is TRBJ2-3; D is possibly TRBD2 (5 bases). Germline V lookup: CDR1 MNHEY, CDR2 SMNVEV (reference sequence). V shed 6 bases and J shed 1 base, with 17 bases lying between them. The CDR3 is made up of 16 amino acids. CDR3 amino acids: CASRPRTEARTDTQYF. Written as DNA, the CDR3 is TGTGCCAGCAGGCCCCGGACGGAGGCTCGCACAGATACGCAGTATTTT.

The J gene is TRBJ1-2, the V gene TRBV27; TRBD1 is a possible D gene (5 bases). There are 14 residues in the CDR3. The V end was cut by 5 bases, the J end by 2 bases, with 12 bases between. Germline V gives CDR1 MNHEY, CDR2 SMNVEV (reference sequence). CDR3 coding DNA: TGTGCCAGCAGTGTGGGGGGAGGAAACTATGGCTACACCTTC. Protein: CASSVGGGNYGYTF.

The chain links TRBV25-1 to TRBJ2-3, with 8 bases matching TRBD2. CDR3 length: 14 amino acids. Trimming took 5 bases from V and 4 from J; bases not matched to a gene: 5. Germline CDR1 reads MGHDK; CDR2 reads SYGVNS. The CDR3 sequence: CASSTGGVADTQYF. Here the CDR3 DNA reads TGTGCCAGCAGTACCGGGGGGGTTGCAGATACGCAGTATTTT.

CDR3 sequence reads: CASSQEHLGRTSYEQYF. The CDR3 nucleotides are TGTGCCAGCAGCCAAGAGCATCTTGGGAGGACCTCCTACGAGCAGTACTTC. The chain carries TRBV14 and TRBJ2-7, with a tentative D call TRBD2 (6 bases). CDR3 length equals 17 residues. Per the germline V gene, CDR1 is SGHDN and CDR2 is FVKESK. V dropped 0 bases and J dropped 0 bases, with 15 bases sitting between them.

V usage is TRBV6-5 and J usage is TRBJ2-3, with a possible D match to TRBD1 (6 bases). The CDR3 runs to 15 residues. From germline, CDR1 is MNHEY and CDR2 SVGAGI. Trimming pared 6 bases from V and 2 bases from J, leaving 15 bases between. CDR3: CASSPAAGATDTQYF. Written as DNA, the CDR3 is TGTGCCAGCAGCCCCGCGGCAGGGGCCACAGATACGCAGTATTTT.

The chain is built from TRBV9 and TRBJ2-7; TRBD2 matches 15 bases. J gave up 0 bases and V 0 bases, and 7 bases lay outside the gene matches. The CDR3 length is 19 residues. Looked up from germline, CDR1 is SGDLS and CDR2 is YYNGEE. CDR3 in amino acids: CASSVDSGLAGGVSYEQYF. DNA for the CDR3: TGTGCCAGCAGCGTAGACTCCGGACTAGCGGGAGGGGTCTCCTACGAGCAGTACTTC.

This rearrangement joins TRBV6-1 to TRBJ2-3; 9 nucleotides line up with TRBD1. The CDR3 sequence is 13 residues long. Germline CDR1 reads MNHNS; CDR2 reads SASEGT. J lost 5 bases, V lost 10 bases, and 7 bases had no gene match. The CDR3 loop reads CATGTGFGDTQYF. As DNA, the CDR3 is TGTGCCACCGGGACAGGGTTTGGAGATACGCAGTATTTT.

The rearrangement joins TRBV11-1 to TRBJ2-7; TRBD2 matches 9 bases. The CDR3 is 15 amino acids. The germline CDR1 and CDR2 sequences are SGHAT and FQDESV (reference sequence). V lost 5 bases, J lost 1 base, and 6 bases stayed unmatched. The CDR3 nucleotides read TGTGCCAGCAGCCTTACTAGCGGGTTTTCCTACGAGCAGTACTTC. This encodes CASSLTSGFSYEQYF.

The chain is built from TRBV4-1 and TRBJ1-4; D remains ambiguous. Germline-derived CDR1 and CDR2 are MGHRA and YSYEKL. The CDR3 consists of 19 residues. Deletions cut 1 base from V and 0 bases from J, with 18 bases between. The chain's CDR3 is CASSQAQAAPLTTNEKLFF. The CDR3 DNA reads TGCGCCAGCAGCCAAGCTCAGGCCGCGCCCCTCACAACTAATGAAAAACTGTTTTTT.